This T cell receptor beta chain was sequenced during a study of T-cell reconstitution after alpha-beta-depleted transplantation in children. Study-wide points: T-cell numbers and diversity one year post-transplant derived largely from freshly generated T cells. Reported findings indicate that, about two months after transplant, alpha-beta T cells came from several hundred expanded clones, which were derived from non-depleted graft cells.

The V end was cut by 2 bases, the J end by 3 bases, with 18 bases between. The CDR3 covers 17 residues. In germline, CDR1 is KGHDR, CDR2 SFDVKD. About this clonotype: Its antigen is currently unknown.

As it was prepared, the TCRbeta library received unique molecular identifiers. In TCRdb, the PCR reads were re-called with MiXCR into one record per CDR3 protein. The table includes hundreds of thousands of distinct CDR3 sequences, 16% detected once. The source is a boy younger than two who had a stem cell transplant for Wiskott-Aldrich syndrome, so the T cells may come from the graft donor. Specimen: PBMCs, mostly from graft donor cells, collected 360 days after TCRalphabeta/CD19-depleted stem cell transplant. V usage is TRBV24-1 and J usage is TRBJ2-5; perhaps TRBD1 as D (5 bases). Here the CDR3 reads CATSDSLLHDSEETQYF. For the CDR3, the DNA is TGTGCCACCAGTGATTCCCTCCTTCATGACAGCGAAGAGACCCAGTACTTC.